The rows below give T cell receptor beta chains drawn from one sample of a study of blood T cell repertoires in COVID-19. Only in-frame clones appear in the TCRdb table, and some are missing; sequencing was by immunoSEQ multiplex PCR. The sample records 200,000 to 300,000 clones, roughly nine tenths being singletons. The sample was peripheral blood. The receptors originated from a man aged 60 to 69 with acute or convalescent COVID-19. Both conserved end residues are part of each CDR3. The D gene is left open where the match is weak. Clone sizes are given selectively: once, few, many, or a class where the clone is expanded.

CDR3 DNA: TGTGCCAGCAGCTCTGACTCGGGGGGCAATCAGCCCCAGCATTTT; CDR3 protein: CASSSDSGGNQPQHF; clone size: .; J gene: TRBJ1-5; V gene: TRBV7-8; D gene: .
CDR3 DNA: TGTGCCAGCAGCAAGGACAGGGCAAGCTACGAGCAGTACTTC; CDR3 protein: CASSKDRASYEQYF; clone size: .; J gene: TRBJ2-7; V gene: TRBV11-2; D gene: TRBD1
CDR3 DNA: TGTGCCAGCCGAAAAACAGGGTCGGGGGAGCAGTACTTC; CDR3 protein: CASRKTGSGEQYF; clone size: .; J gene: TRBJ2-7; V gene: TRBV25-1; D gene: .
CDR3 DNA: TGTGCCAGCAGCCGAACCCCCACAAATGAGCAGTTCTTC; CDR3 protein: CASSRTPTNEQFF; clone size: .; J gene: TRBJ2-1; V gene: TRBV3-1/TRBV3-2; D gene: .
CDR3 DNA: TGTGCTAGCTTCGACACAACCACCGGGGAGCTGTTTTTT; CDR3 protein: CASFDTTTGELFF; clone size: .; J gene: TRBJ2-2; V gene: TRBV7-7; D gene: .
CDR3 DNA: TGTGCCACCAGCAAGGGGGCTGGGGAAAAACTGTTTTTT; CDR3 protein: CATSKGAGEKLFF; clone size: .; J gene: TRBJ1-4; V gene: TRBV15; D gene: TRBD1
CDR3 DNA: TGTGCCAGCAGCGTACAGAATAGCAATCAGCCCCAGCATTTT; CDR3 protein: CASSVQNSNQPQHF; clone size: .; J gene: TRBJ1-5; V gene: TRBV9; D gene: .
CDR3 DNA: TGTGCCAGCAGCGGAGGACTAGCGGAAGGCACAGATACGCAGTATTTT; CDR3 protein: CASSGGLAEGTDTQYF; clone size: .; J gene: TRBJ2-3; V gene: TRBV5-5; D gene: TRBD2
CDR3 DNA: TGCGCCAGCAGCCAACAGGGGGTCACTGAAGCTTTCTTT; CDR3 protein: CASSQQGVTEAFF; clone size: few; J gene: TRBJ1-1; V gene: TRBV4-3; D gene: TRBD1
CDR3 DNA: TGTGCCAGCCGGGGGGACGCCGCGGGCCCTGGCGAGCAGTACTTC; CDR3 protein: CASRGDAAGPGEQYF; clone size: once; J gene: TRBJ2-7; V gene: TRBV6-5; D gene: TRBD2
CDR3 DNA: TGTGCCAGTAGTAACCCTCGGACACAGACAAACAACAATCAGCCCCAGCATTTT; CDR3 protein: CASSNPRTQTNNNQPQHF; clone size: .; J gene: TRBJ1-5; V gene: TRBV19; D gene: .
CDR3 DNA: TGTGCCAGCAGTTGGACAGGGCGTCGTGGCACCGGGGAGCTGTTTTTT; CDR3 protein: CASSWTGRRGTGELFF; clone size: once; J gene: TRBJ2-2; V gene: TRBV28; D gene: TRBD1
CDR3 DNA: TGTGCCAGCAGACTAGCGGGATCAGATACGCAGTATTTT; CDR3 protein: CASRLAGSDTQYF; clone size: .; J gene: TRBJ2-3; V gene: TRBV28; D gene: TRBD2
CDR3 DNA: TGTGCCAGCAGTCATCCGGGACTAGCGGTGTACGAGCAGTACTTC; CDR3 protein: CASSHPGLAVYEQYF; clone size: .; J gene: TRBJ2-7; V gene: TRBV2; D gene: TRBD2
CDR3 DNA: TGTGCCTGGAGTGGCGGGGACCGGGGGCAGTACTTC; CDR3 protein: CAWSGGDRGQYF; clone size: few; J gene: TRBJ2-7; V gene: TRBV30; D gene: .
CDR3 DNA: TGTGCCAGTAGTGTGCAGACAGGGGACGGCAATCAGCCCCAGCATTTT; CDR3 protein: CASSVQTGDGNQPQHF; clone size: .; J gene: TRBJ1-5; V gene: TRBV19; D gene: TRBD1
CDR3 DNA: TGTGCCAGCACGCCCCCGGCGGTCAATCAGCCCCAGCATTTT; CDR3 protein: CASTPPAVNQPQHF; clone size: .; J gene: TRBJ1-5; V gene: TRBV28; D gene: .
CDR3 DNA: TGTGCCAGCAGCTTAGATCGGCAGGTGCAGTACTTC; CDR3 protein: CASSLDRQVQYF; clone size: .; J gene: TRBJ2-7; V gene: TRBV11-3; D gene: .
CDR3 DNA: TGTGCCAGCACCCGGGACAGGGGGCACTACGAGCAGTACTTC; CDR3 protein: CASTRDRGHYEQYF; clone size: .; J gene: TRBJ2-7; V gene: TRBV6-6; D gene: TRBD1
CDR3 DNA: TGCGCCAGCAGTCTCCGGGACAGGGGGTACAGCGGGAGGAACAATGAGCAGTTCTTC; CDR3 protein: CASSLRDRGYSGRNNEQFF; clone size: once; J gene: TRBJ2-1; V gene: TRBV23-1; D gene: TRBD1
CDR3 DNA: TGTGCCAGCAGAACCGGGACTTGGCGGGAGGGTGTCCTCTTCTCCTACGAGCAGTACTTC; CDR3 protein: CASRTGTWREGVLFSYEQYF; clone size: .; J gene: TRBJ2-7; V gene: TRBV28; D gene: TRBD2
CDR3 DNA: TGCGCCACCACCGGGACTAGCGGGAGCAATGAGCAGTTCTTC; CDR3 protein: CATTGTSGSNEQFF; clone size: .; J gene: TRBJ2-1; V gene: TRBV5-1; D gene: TRBD2
CDR3 DNA: TGCGCCAGCAGCCTCCCGTCAGGGACTGAAGCTTTCTTT; CDR3 protein: CASSLPSGTEAFF; clone size: .; J gene: TRBJ1-1; V gene: TRBV5-1; D gene: .
CDR3 DNA: TGTGCCAGCAGTTTATCAGACAGGTTCAGGCCTACCTACGAGCAGTACTTC; CDR3 protein: CASSLSDRFRPTYEQYF; clone size: .; J gene: TRBJ2-7; V gene: TRBV27; D gene: .
CDR3 DNA: TGTGCCAGCAGAAGGGCGGGAGGCGCTAATGAGCAGTTCTTC; CDR3 protein: CASRRAGGANEQFF; clone size: .; J gene: TRBJ2-1; V gene: TRBV7-2; D gene: TRBD2
CDR3 DNA: TGTGCCAGCAGCCAAGATCGCAGGCAGAACACTGAAGCTTTCTTT; CDR3 protein: CASSQDRRQNTEAFF; clone size: .; J gene: TRBJ1-1; V gene: TRBV4-2; D gene: .
CDR3 DNA: TGTGCCAGCACCTCCGGGGGACTGAACACTGAAGCTTTCTTT; CDR3 protein: CASTSGGLNTEAFF; clone size: .; J gene: TRBJ1-1; V gene: TRBV6-5; D gene: .
CDR3 DNA: TGTGCCACCAGCCTTCGACTCGCAGATACGCAGTATTTT; CDR3 protein: CATSLRLADTQYF; clone size: .; J gene: TRBJ2-3; V gene: TRBV15; D gene: .
CDR3 DNA: TGTGCCTGGAGTCTAACTTATGGCTACACCTTC; CDR3 protein: CAWSLTYGYTF; clone size: .; J gene: TRBJ1-2; V gene: TRBV30; D gene: .
CDR3 DNA: TGTGCCAGCAGGAGGGGACAGAATGAAAAACTGTTTTTT; CDR3 protein: CASRRGQNEKLFF; clone size: .; J gene: TRBJ1-4; V gene: TRBV2; D gene: TRBD1
CDR3 DNA: TGTGCCAGCACCCAAGGACGGGAATACAATGAGCAGTTCTTC; CDR3 protein: CASTQGREYNEQFF; clone size: .; J gene: TRBJ2-1; V gene: TRBV27; D gene: .
CDR3 DNA: TGTGCCAGCAGCACCGGGACAGAAACTGAAAAACTGTTTTTT; CDR3 protein: CASSTGTETEKLFF; clone size: .; J gene: TRBJ1-4; V gene: TRBV11-3; D gene: TRBD1
CDR3 DNA: TGTGCCAGCAGCGCCGCCTGGGGGGGGATACAAGAGACCCAGTACTTC; CDR3 protein: CASSAAWGGIQETQYF; clone size: .; J gene: TRBJ2-5; V gene: TRBV7-6; D gene: TRBD2
CDR3 DNA: TGTGCCAGCAGCCTCTCCGGGACTAGCGGGAGGGCTGAGCAGTTCTTC; CDR3 protein: CASSLSGTSGRAEQFF; clone size: many; J gene: TRBJ2-1; V gene: TRBV4-2; D gene: TRBD2
CDR3 DNA: TGTGCCAGCAGTTACGTCCCAGGGGGCTGGAACACTGAAGCTTTCTTT; CDR3 protein: CASSYVPGGWNTEAFF; clone size: .; J gene: TRBJ1-1; V gene: TRBV6-5; D gene: TRBD1
CDR3 DNA: TGTGCCAGCAGCTTCAGGGGCACGGGCTCGGCTTTCTTT; CDR3 protein: CASSFRGTGSAFF; clone size: .; J gene: TRBJ1-1; V gene: TRBV5-4; D gene: .
CDR3 DNA: TGTGCCTGGAGGCGGTTGAACACTGAAGCTTTCTTT; CDR3 protein: CAWRRLNTEAFF; clone size: .; J gene: TRBJ1-1; V gene: TRBV30; D gene: .
CDR3 DNA: TGCGCCAGCAGCCAAAGTCCGGGACAGCACTACGAGCAGTACTTC; CDR3 protein: CASSQSPGQHYEQYF; clone size: .; J gene: TRBJ2-7; V gene: TRBV4-3; D gene: TRBD1
CDR3 DNA: TGTGCCAGCAGCTTGGGACAGGCGGCTGGCTATGGCTACACCTTC; CDR3 protein: CASSLGQAAGYGYTF; clone size: once; J gene: TRBJ1-2; V gene: TRBV5-8; D gene: .
CDR3 DNA: TGTGCCAGTAGCCTCCGACTAGCGGGAGCCTACGAGCAGTACTTC; CDR3 protein: CASSLRLAGAYEQYF; clone size: .; J gene: TRBJ2-7; V gene: TRBV19; D gene: TRBD2
CDR3 DNA: TGTGCCAGCAGTTTAAAGGGGCGAGGTGGTAGCAATCAGCCCCAGCATTTT; CDR3 protein: CASSLKGRGGSNQPQHF; clone size: .; J gene: TRBJ1-5; V gene: TRBV28; D gene: .
CDR3 DNA: TGTGCCAGCAGCTTAGCAGCGGGTGGGGGGACCCAGTACTTC; CDR3 protein: CASSLAAGGGTQYF; clone size: .; J gene: TRBJ2-5; V gene: TRBV7-8; D gene: .
CDR3 DNA: TGCGCCAGCAGCTTGGGGTCTAGCGGGAGTTCCGAGCAGTACTTC; CDR3 protein: CASSLGSSGSSEQYF; clone size: .; J gene: TRBJ2-7; V gene: TRBV5-1; D gene: TRBD2
CDR3 DNA: TGTGCCGGGGCGAAGCGTTTGAACACTGAAGCTTTCTTT; CDR3 protein: CAGAKRLNTEAFF; clone size: .; J gene: TRBJ1-1; V gene: TRBV12-3/TRBV12-4; D gene: .
CDR3 DNA: TGTGCCAGCAGTGTCCGGGCGGGGGTCAGGCAGCCCCAGCATTTT; CDR3 protein: CASSVRAGVRQPQHF; clone size: .; J gene: TRBJ1-5; V gene: TRBV27; D gene: .